A single TCR beta chain is shown here with its context. The antigen is not known. This record belongs to a study of T cell responses to AZD1222 COVID-19 vaccine. General observations from the study: Only a handful of individuals given AZD1222 were seropositive at baseline. In a largely white British group with more females than males, clonal diversity was possibly underestimated. Repertoire samples came only from after the peak T cell response.

Measured with immunoSEQ multiplex PCR; TCRdb has only the in-frame clones, and not every one. This table has some 100,000 clones, around 89% appearing once. CDR1 and CDR2 from the germline V gene are LGHDT and YNNKEL (reference sequence). Trimming took 1 base from V and 4 from J; bases not matched to a gene: 6. This CDR3 is 15 amino acids long. This sequence originates from an adult who received the AZD1222 COVID-19 vaccine. The chain has TRBV3-1 (or the pseudogene TRBV3-2) and TRBJ1-2; TRBD1 matches 7 bases. This material consisted of peripheral blood, taken 28 days after the second AZD1222 dose. The CDR3 sequence: CASSQGLGQSYGYTF. Written as DNA, the CDR3 is TGTGCCAGCAGCCAAGGCCTGGGACAGTCCTATGGCTACACCTTC.